Presented here are 18 T cell receptor beta chains from one specimen sequenced in a study of control samples from healthy donors and cancer patients. Profiled with immunoSEQ multiplex PCR; TCRdb holds only in-frame clones, not every one. Of 100,000 to 150,000 clones listed, roughly 89% are singletons. The sample consisted of blood. All receptors derive from a man aged 18 to 35 in good health.

The chain carries TRBV5-1 and TRBJ2-1, with TRBD1 identical over 8 bases. The trim removed 4 bases at V and 9 bases at J, leaving 12 bases unmatched. This CDR3 spans 15 amino acids. CDR1 and CDR2 from the germline V gene are SGHRS and YFSETQ. CDR3 nucleotide sequence: TGCGCCAGCAGCCTCAATCCAGACAGGGGAATTGAGCAGTTCTTC. Its protein product is CASSLNPDRGIEQFF.

Comments on this clone: An end of the junction does not agree with germline; a read error may underlie this. This rearrangement joins TRBV12-3 or TRBV12-4 to TRBJ2-3; weak D call: TRBD2 (5 bases). The CDR3 contains 10 residues. The CDR3 reads CASSGVTQYF. In nucleotides, the CDR3 is TGTGCCAGCTCCGGGGTTACGCAATATTTT.

This clone has a single count. The V gene is TRBV4-1, the J gene TRBJ1-6, with 8 positions matching TRBD1. V dropped 3 bases and J dropped 8; count of bases not matched to a gene: 12. This CDR3 is 17 amino acids long. Per the germline V gene, CDR1 is MGHRA and CDR2 is YSYEKL. CDR3 sequence: CASSQSPTGVGDSPLHF. The CDR3 region has the DNA TGCGCCAGCAGCCAGTCCCCGACAGGGGTTGGTGATTCACCCCTCCACTTT.

The J gene is TRBJ2-1, the V gene TRBV7-9; 9 nucleotides match TRBD1. With V trimmed by 1 base and J by 2 bases, 6 bases remained unmatched. The CDR3 loop spans 17 amino acids. Germline-derived CDR1 and CDR2 are SEHNR and FQNEAQ (reference sequence). The CDR3: CASSLGAGQGPYNEQFF. DNA for the CDR3: TGTGCCAGCAGCTTAGGCGCGGGACAGGGACCCTACAATGAGCAGTTCTTC. Drawing the rest from reference TRBV7-9 and TRBJ2-1, the complete variable domain is DTGVSQNPRHKITKRGQNVTFRCDPISEHNRLYWYRQTLGQGPEFLTYFQNEAQLEKSRLLSDRFSAERPKGSFSTLEIQRTEQGDSAMYLCASSLGAGQGPYNEQFFGPGTRLTVL.

V usage is TRBV27 and J usage is TRBJ1-4, with 7 nucleotides matching TRBD1. The CDR3 has 13 amino acids. Germline V lookup: CDR1 MNHEY, CDR2 SMNVEV (reference sequence). V shed 4 bases, J shed 7 bases, and the junction held 3 bases outside the gene matches. This CDR3 is CASSWDRFEKLFF. The CDR3 DNA is TGTGCCAGCAGTTGGGACAGATTTGAAAAACTGTTTTTT. The variable domain in full, completed from reference TRBV27 and TRBJ1-4, reads EAQVTQNPRYLITVTGKKLTVTCSQNMNHEYMSWYRQDPGLGLRQIYYSMNVEVTDKGDVPEGYKVSRKEKRNFPLILESPSPNQTSLYFCASSWDRFEKLFFGSGTQLSVL.

The CDR3 is CASTSKRTRSTDTQYF. CDR3 DNA sequence: TGTGCCAGTACCTCAAAAAGGACGCGGTCCACAGATACGCAGTATTTT. The rearrangement joins TRBV19 to TRBJ2-3; D is unresolved. Germline V CDR1 and CDR2: LNHDA, SQIVND (reference sequence). This CDR3 has 16 residues. Trimming stripped 7 bases from V and 2 bases from J, with 19 bases between.

This clone has only a few counts. The chain links TRBV5-1 to TRBJ1-4; no firm D call. Germline V gene data show CDR1 as SGHRS and CDR2 as YFSETQ. V was clipped by 4 bases and J by 2 bases, with 12 bases between them. CDR3 length: 15 amino acids. CDR3 in DNA: TGCGCCAGCAGCCCGGAGGCCCAGACTAATGAAAAACTGTTTTTT. This codes for CASSPEAQTNEKLFF.

V usage is TRBV27 and J usage is TRBJ1-1; TRBD1 is a possible D gene (6 bases). Germline CDR1 MNHEY, CDR2 SMNVEV (reference sequence). The CDR3 consists of 13 residues. Trimming removed 4 bases at V and 5 bases at J, with 11 bases between. CDR3 bases: TGTGCCAGCAGTTCCCCTACAGGGACTGAAGCTTTCTTT. Translating it yields CASSSPTGTEAFF.

The chain uses TRBV9 and TRBJ1-2, with a tentative D call TRBD1 (5 bases). Trimming cost V 0 bases and J 8 bases, with 17 bases left between them. Per the germline V gene, CDR1 is SGDLS and CDR2 is YYNGEE. The CDR3 has 15 residues. The CDR3 sequence is CASSVAGGMGPGYTF. DNA of the CDR3: TGTGCCAGCAGCGTAGCCGGGGGGATGGGGCCGGGCTACACCTTC.

The J gene is TRBJ2-2, the V gene TRBV2; D uncertain. Germline lookup yields CDR1 SNHLY and CDR2 FYNNEI. This CDR3 spans 12 amino acids. Between the trimmed V and J ends, which lost 6 bases and 7 bases, there was a span of 9 bases. CDR3: CASRSKIGELFF. CDR3 sequence (DNA): TGTGCCAGCAGGAGTAAAATCGGGGAGCTGTTTTTT.

The chain uses TRBV6-5 and TRBJ1-1; 7 bases are shared with TRBD1. V trimming: 6 bases; J trimming: 4 bases; junction bases outside the gene matches: 8. This CDR3 has 14 residues. CDR1 and CDR2 from the germline V gene are MNHEY and SVGAGI. The CDR3 DNA follows: TGTGCCAGCAGCTCAAACAGGGGCGGCACTGAAGCTTTCTTT. It translates to CASSSNRGGTEAFF.

V gene TRBV7-3 combines with J gene TRBJ1-6; TRBD1 matches 7 bases. CDR3 length equals 19 residues. The germline V gene encodes CDR1 SGHTA and CDR2 FQGTGA. With V trimmed by 1 base and J by 0 bases, 9 bases remained unmatched. The CDR3 loop is CASSLIGQARSSYNSPLHF. CDR3 sequence (DNA): TGTGCCAGCAGCTTAATCGGACAGGCCAGGAGCTCCTATAATTCACCCCTCCACTTT.

The J gene is TRBJ2-7, the V gene TRBV13, with 10 nucleotides matching TRBD1. With V trimmed by 5 bases and J by 2 bases, 15 bases remained unmatched. The CDR3 has 18 residues. CDR1 is PRHDT, CDR2 FYEKMQ, per germline (reference sequence). Written as DNA, the CDR3 is TGTGCCAGCAGCGTGCAAGTCGGGACAGGGGACGTCACCTACGAGCAGTACTTC. Translation: CASSVQVGTGDVTYEQYF.

This clone was seen just once. V is TRBV3-1 (or the pseudogene TRBV3-2) and J is TRBJ1-2; 10 bases map to TRBD1. The junction had 13 bases not matched to a gene; V was cut back by 4 bases and J by 5 bases. The CDR3 is made up of 17 amino acids. Per the germline V gene, CDR1 is LGHDT and CDR2 is YNNKEL (reference sequence). The CDR3 region is CASSRTGTGAGGYGYTF. The CDR3, as DNA: TGTGCCAGCAGCCGTACCGGGACAGGGGCCGGCGGTTATGGCTACACCTTC.

The V and J genes are TRBV5-4 and TRBJ2-3, with 8 bases identical to TRBD1. The V gene's germline CDR1 is SGHNT and CDR2 YYREEE (reference sequence). Trimming cost V 3 bases and J 5 bases; bases outside gene matches: 2. The CDR3 consists of 13 residues. In DNA, the CDR3 is TGTGCCAGCAGCTCGGACAGGGAAGATACGCAGTATTTT. This codes for CASSSDREDTQYF. Together with reference TRBV5-4 and TRBJ2-3, the CDR3 gives the full variable domain: ETGVTQSPTHLIKTRGQQVTLRCSSQSGHNTVSWYQQALGQGPQFIFQYYREEENGRGNFPPRFSGLQFPNYSSELNVNALELDDSALYLCASSSDREDTQYFGPGTRLTVL.

The gene calls are TRBV7-9 and TRBJ1-6, with 9 bases fitting TRBD1. The CDR3 is 15 amino acids. The V gene end was trimmed by 5 bases and the J gene end by 6 bases; junction bases not matched to a gene: 5. The germline gives CDR1 SEHNR, CDR2 FQNEAQ (reference sequence). CDR3 in DNA: TGTGCCAGCAGCGCACAGACAGGGGGTAATTCACCCCTCCACTTT. Protein: CASSAQTGGNSPLHF.

The CDR3 region has the DNA TGTGCCAGCAGACCGGACACCGTAGCAACTGAAGCTTTCTTT. Translated: CASRPDTVATEAFF. The gene calls are TRBV5-4 and TRBJ1-1; perhaps TRBD1 as D (5 bases). Germline V gene sequence: CDR1 SGHNT, CDR2 YYREEE (reference sequence). The CDR3 is 14 amino acids. V gave up 5 bases and J gave up 5 bases, with 16 bases separating them.

This clone was counted once. The chain joins TRBV10-3 to TRBJ1-5, with 10 bases fitting TRBD1. The CDR3 consists of 14 residues. CDR1 ENHRY and CDR2 SYGVKD come from the germline V gene. The J segment lost 2 bases and the V segment lost 10 bases, leaving 5 bases of the junction unmatched. CDR3 in DNA: TGTGCCACCCAGGACAGGGGGGGCAATCAGCCCCAGCATTTT. Translation gives CATQDRGGNQPQHF.